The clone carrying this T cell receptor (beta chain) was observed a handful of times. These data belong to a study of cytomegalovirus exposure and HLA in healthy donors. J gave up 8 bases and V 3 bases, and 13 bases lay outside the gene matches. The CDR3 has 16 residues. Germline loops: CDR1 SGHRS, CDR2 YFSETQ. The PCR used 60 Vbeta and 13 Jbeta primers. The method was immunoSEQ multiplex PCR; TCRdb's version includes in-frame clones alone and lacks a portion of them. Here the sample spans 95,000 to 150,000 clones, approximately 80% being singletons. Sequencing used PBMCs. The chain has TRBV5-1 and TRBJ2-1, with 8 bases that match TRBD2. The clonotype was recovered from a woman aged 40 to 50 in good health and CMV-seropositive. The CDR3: CASSSITGTRSYEQFF. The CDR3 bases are TGCGCCAGCAGCTCGATCACCGGGACTAGGTCATATGAGCAGTTCTTC.